The 23 T cell receptor beta chains below were found in one sample sequenced in a study of blood T cell repertoires in COVID-19. The assay was immunoSEQ multiplex PCR, and TCRdb's table has in-frame clones only and misses some. The table lists about 230,000 clones, around four fifths of them singletons, with around 30% in the top ten. Sequencing was done on a sample of peripheral blood. The receptor source for this set is a man aged 35 to 55 with acute or convalescent COVID-19.

The V gene is TRBV6-5, the J gene TRBJ1-1, with TRBD1 matching over 7 bases. The J segment lost 2 bases and the V segment lost 8 bases, leaving 8 bases of the junction unmatched. From germline, CDR1 is MNHEY and CDR2 SVGAGI. CDR3 size: 14 residues. CDR3 loop: CASGARTGNTEAFF. CDR3 sequence (DNA): TGTGCCAGCGGGGCCCGGACAGGCAACACTGAAGCTTTCTTT.

This rearrangement joins TRBV24-1 to TRBJ1-3, with a possible D match to TRBD1 (6 bases). The CDR3 has 15 residues. Trimming cost V 4 bases and J 4 bases, with 13 bases left between them. Germline V lookup: CDR1 KGHDR, CDR2 SFDVKD. As DNA, the CDR3 is TGTGCCACCAGTGACCTCAGGGGTTCCGGAAACACCATATATTTT. Its protein product is CATSDLRGSGNTIYF.

This clone was seen once. V usage is TRBV7-2 and J usage is TRBJ1-6; 8 bases are shared with TRBD1. Germline V lookup: CDR1 SGHTA, CDR2 FQGNSA. CDR3 length: 18 amino acids. The junction had 10 bases not matched to a gene; V was cut back by 1 base and J by 5 bases. The chain's CDR3 is CASSLGGGQGVDNSPLHF. CDR3 sequence (DNA): TGTGCCAGCAGCTTAGGTGGCGGACAGGGCGTTGATAATTCACCCCTCCACTTT.

The chain is built from TRBV2 and TRBJ1-2; TRBD1 agrees at 8 bases. The germline V gene encodes CDR1 SNHLY and CDR2 FYNNEI. The CDR3 consists of 14 residues. The V gene end was trimmed by 4 bases and the J gene end by 4 bases; junction bases not matched to a gene: 5. The DNA of the CDR3 is TGTGCCAGCAGTGCGGACAGGGCAAGCTATGGCTACACCTTC. Translating it yields CASSADRASYGYTF.

The chain combines TRBV4-3 with TRBJ2-1, with 13 bases lining up with TRBD2. Unmatched junction bases numbered 12, after V lost 0 bases and J lost 1 base. The CDR3 is made up of 21 amino acids. Germline V gene sequence: CDR1 LGHNA, CDR2 YSLEER. CDR3 sequence reads: CASSQDIPGTSGILSYNEQFF. CDR3 DNA sequence: TGCGCCAGCAGCCAAGATATCCCCGGGACTAGCGGGATACTTTCCTACAATGAGCAGTTCTTC.

The chain is built from TRBV7-8 and TRBJ1-6, with TRBD1 identical over 9 bases. This CDR3 spans 15 amino acids. Losses at the gene ends were 5 bases for V and 10 bases for J; bases not matched to a gene: 9. Germline assignment: CDR1 SGHVS and CDR2 FQNEAQ. The CDR3 is CASSPPGQGGSPLHF. In nucleotides, the CDR3 is TGTGCCAGCAGCCCACCGGGACAGGGTGGGTCACCCCTCCACTTT.

This chain joins TRBV7-9 and TRBJ2-3; 9 bases align to TRBD2. J lost 6 bases, V lost 5 bases, and 21 bases had no gene match. The length of the CDR3 is 19 residues. Germline loops: CDR1 SEHNR, CDR2 FQNEAQ (reference sequence). CDR3 sequence reads: CASSPVGVLAGFWADTQYF. Here the CDR3 DNA reads TGTGCCAGCAGCCCCGTGGGGGTGCTAGCGGGATTCTGGGCGGATACGCAGTATTTT.

The genes are TRBV5-1 and TRBJ1-6, with TRBD1 as a possible D gene (5 bases). Trimming removed 4 bases at V and 11 bases at J, with 19 bases between. This CDR3 has 15 amino acids. Germline V gene lookup returns CDR1 SGHRS and CDR2 YFSETQ. The CDR3 DNA reads TGCGCCAGCAGCCCGTTGGGAGGGAGGGGAACACCCCTCCACTTT. As protein: CASSPLGGRGTPLHF.

This clone was seen just once. The chain has TRBV5-1 and TRBJ1-2; unclear D gene. CDR1 is SGHRS and CDR2 is YFSETQ in the germline V gene. This CDR3 has 12 residues. Trimming removed 0 bases at V and 8 bases at J, with 8 bases between. The CDR3 sequence: CASSLEIGGYTF. CDR3 bases: TGCGCCAGCAGCTTGGAAATCGGGGGCTACACCTTC.

The J gene is TRBJ1-1, the V gene TRBV9; D is uncertain. Trimming shortened V by 0 bases and J by 3 bases, and 12 bases separated the two germline ends. Germline V gene lookup returns CDR1 SGDLS and CDR2 YYNGEE. The CDR3 consists of 15 residues. CDR3 nucleotides: TGTGCCAGCAGCGTAGACACGGGTGTGGACACTGAAGCTTTCTTT. Translated, it gives CASSVDTGVDTEAFF.

This clone was counted once. This sequence joins TRBV19 and TRBJ1-6, with 7 bases lining up with TRBD1. This CDR3 has 14 amino acids. Looked up from germline, CDR1 is LNHDA and CDR2 is SQIVND (reference sequence). V was clipped by 5 bases and J by 5 bases; unmatched bases: 3. The CDR3 loop reads CASSPGQNNSPLHF. The CDR3 DNA reads as TGTGCCAGTAGTCCGGGACAGAATAATTCACCCCTCCACTTT.

The V and J genes are TRBV29-1 and TRBJ1-1; D is unclear. The CDR3 is 13 amino acids. The V end lost 5 bases, the J end lost 1 base, and 11 bases lay between the germline ends. CDR1 and CDR2 (germline): SQVTM, ANQGSEA. CDR3 region: CSVSRLPNTEAFF. In DNA form, the CDR3 reads TGCAGCGTTTCTCGTCTCCCGAACACTGAAGCTTTCTTT.

The V and J genes are TRBV9 and TRBJ1-2; 7 positions agree with TRBD1. The trim removed 3 bases at V and 6 bases at J, leaving 11 bases unmatched. CDR1 and CDR2 (germline): SGDLS, YYNGEE. This CDR3 spans 15 amino acids. The DNA for the CDR3 is TGTGCCAGCAGCGCCCACCCGAGGGGGCTCGATGGCTACACCTTC. Translating gives CASSAHPRGLDGYTF. The entire variable domain, with the rest obtained from reference TRBV9 and TRBJ1-2, is as follows: DSGVTQTPKHLITATGQRVTLRCSPRSGDLSVYWYQQSLDQGLQFLIQYYNGEERAKGNILERFSAQQFPDLHSELNLSSLELGDSALYFCASSAHPRGLDGYTFGSGTRLTVV.

The gene calls are TRBV19 and TRBJ1-5; possible D gene TRBD1, 5 bases. Germline V gene lookup returns CDR1 LNHDA and CDR2 SQIVND (reference sequence). The ends were cut back, 6 bases at V and 2 bases at J, with 14 bases in the middle. The CDR3 has 15 residues. CDR3 sequence reads: CASSPRGGGNQPQHF. The CDR3, as DNA: TGTGCCAGTAGCCCGCGGGGAGGGGGCAATCAGCCCCAGCATTTT.

The chain carries TRBV7-6 and TRBJ2-2, with TRBD2 matching over 8 bases. The CDR3 extends over 16 amino acids. J gave up 4 bases and V 6 bases, and 10 bases lay outside the gene matches. Germline CDR1 reads SGHVS; CDR2 reads FNYEAQ. CDR3 sequence (DNA): TGTGCCAGCAGTGATAGGAGCGGGAGAATCACCGGGGAGCTGTTTTTT. This gives the protein CASSDRSGRITGELFF.

This clone has only one observation. The CDR3 DNA is TGTGCCAGCACTTACCGGGGGGACTATGGCTACACCTTC. It encodes CASTYRGDYGYTF. The chain recombines TRBV12-3 or TRBV12-4 with TRBJ1-2; D might be TRBD1 (5 bases). This CDR3 comprises 13 residues. V lost 7 bases to trimming and J lost 3 bases, with 12 bases between them.

This chain links TRBV19 with TRBJ1-4; unclear D gene. Germline loops: CDR1 LNHDA, CDR2 SQIVND (reference sequence). The V and J ends lost 5 bases and 3 bases respectively, with 13 bases between them. This CDR3 has 15 residues. Written as DNA, the CDR3 is TGTGCCAGTAGTTCTGGAGGAGGGTCTAATGAAAAACTGTTTTTT. Protein sequence: CASSSGGGSNEKLFF. Using reference TRBV19 and TRBJ1-4 for the parts outside the CDR3, the full variable domain is DGGITQSPKYLFRKEGQNVTLSCEQNLNHDAMYWYRQDPGQGLRLIYYSQIVNDFQKGDIAEGYSVSREKKESFPLTVTSAQKNPTAFYLCASSSGGGSNEKLFFGSGTQLSVL.

The V call is TRBV7-2, the J call TRBJ1-1; D gene unclear. V dropped 2 bases and J dropped 6 bases, with 16 bases sitting between them. Germline-derived CDR1 and CDR2 are SGHTA and FQGNSA. This CDR3 has 15 amino acids. In DNA, the CDR3 is TGTGCCAGCAGCTTAACTCGGGGTGTGAGCGCTGAAGCTTTCTTT. It yields the protein CASSLTRGVSAEAFF.

The CDR3: CASSQEWLKFSGNTIYF. The CDR3 DNA reads as TGTGCCAGCAGCCAAGAATGGCTGAAGTTCTCTGGAAACACCATATATTTT. The chain couples TRBV4-2 to TRBJ1-3; unclear D gene. The V end was cut by 0 bases, the J end by 0 bases, with 12 bases between. The germline V gene encodes CDR1 LGHNA and CDR2 YNFKEQ. The CDR3 length is 17 residues.

The chain employs TRBV6-5 and TRBJ1-5; D may be TRBD1 (5 bases). Germline loops: CDR1 MNHEY, CDR2 SVGAGI. The CDR3 covers 15 residues. V was trimmed by 4 bases and J by 7 bases, leaving 17 bases between them. This chain's CDR3 is CASSSSQGIGQPQHF. The CDR3 nucleotides read TGTGCCAGCAGTTCATCCCAGGGAATCGGCCAGCCCCAGCATTTT.

This clone is a singleton in its sample. The chain is built from TRBV27 and TRBJ2-3; 7 bases agree with TRBD1. Germline V gene lookup returns CDR1 MNHEY and CDR2 SMNVEV (reference sequence). The V segment lost 6 bases and the J segment 3 bases; nucleotides outside the gene matches: 6. This CDR3 comprises 14 residues. CDR3 sequence reads: CASRLQGWTDTQYF. The CDR3 coding sequence is TGTGCCAGCAGGCTACAGGGGTGGACAGATACGCAGTATTTT.

This rearrangement joins TRBV9 to TRBJ1-1, with 9 bases identical to TRBD1. The length of the CDR3 is 17 residues. The germline V gene has CDR1 SGDLS and CDR2 YYNGEE. With 4 bases clipped from V and 4 bases from J, the junction kept 14 bases outside the gene matches. The CDR3 nucleotides are TGTGCCAGCAGCCCCTTGGGACAGGGACGGTACGTCACTGAAGCTTTCTTT. Translated: CASSPLGQGRYVTEAFF.

The chain carries TRBV5-5 and TRBJ1-3, with D possibly matching TRBD1 (6 bases). The V end lost 0 bases, the J end lost 0 bases, and 10 bases lay between the germline ends. The CDR3 sequence is 16 residues long. The germline V gene has CDR1 SGHKS and CDR2 YYEKEE (reference sequence). CDR3 in DNA: TGTGCCAGCAGCTTGGGGACAGCAGACTCTGGAAACACCATATATTTT. Amino acids: CASSLGTADSGNTIYF.